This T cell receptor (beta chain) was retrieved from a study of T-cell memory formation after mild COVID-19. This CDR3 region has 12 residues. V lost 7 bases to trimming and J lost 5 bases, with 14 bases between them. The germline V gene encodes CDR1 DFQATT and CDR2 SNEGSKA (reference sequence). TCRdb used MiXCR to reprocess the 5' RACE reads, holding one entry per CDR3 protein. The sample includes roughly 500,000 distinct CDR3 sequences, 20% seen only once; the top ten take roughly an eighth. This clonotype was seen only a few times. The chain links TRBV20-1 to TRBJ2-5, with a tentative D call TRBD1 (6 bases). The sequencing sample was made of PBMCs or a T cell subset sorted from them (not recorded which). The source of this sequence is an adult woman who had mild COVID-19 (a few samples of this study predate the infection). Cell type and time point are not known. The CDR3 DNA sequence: TGCAGTGTCGACAGGTCCTGGGAGACCCAGTACTTC. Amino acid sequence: CSVDRSWETQYF.